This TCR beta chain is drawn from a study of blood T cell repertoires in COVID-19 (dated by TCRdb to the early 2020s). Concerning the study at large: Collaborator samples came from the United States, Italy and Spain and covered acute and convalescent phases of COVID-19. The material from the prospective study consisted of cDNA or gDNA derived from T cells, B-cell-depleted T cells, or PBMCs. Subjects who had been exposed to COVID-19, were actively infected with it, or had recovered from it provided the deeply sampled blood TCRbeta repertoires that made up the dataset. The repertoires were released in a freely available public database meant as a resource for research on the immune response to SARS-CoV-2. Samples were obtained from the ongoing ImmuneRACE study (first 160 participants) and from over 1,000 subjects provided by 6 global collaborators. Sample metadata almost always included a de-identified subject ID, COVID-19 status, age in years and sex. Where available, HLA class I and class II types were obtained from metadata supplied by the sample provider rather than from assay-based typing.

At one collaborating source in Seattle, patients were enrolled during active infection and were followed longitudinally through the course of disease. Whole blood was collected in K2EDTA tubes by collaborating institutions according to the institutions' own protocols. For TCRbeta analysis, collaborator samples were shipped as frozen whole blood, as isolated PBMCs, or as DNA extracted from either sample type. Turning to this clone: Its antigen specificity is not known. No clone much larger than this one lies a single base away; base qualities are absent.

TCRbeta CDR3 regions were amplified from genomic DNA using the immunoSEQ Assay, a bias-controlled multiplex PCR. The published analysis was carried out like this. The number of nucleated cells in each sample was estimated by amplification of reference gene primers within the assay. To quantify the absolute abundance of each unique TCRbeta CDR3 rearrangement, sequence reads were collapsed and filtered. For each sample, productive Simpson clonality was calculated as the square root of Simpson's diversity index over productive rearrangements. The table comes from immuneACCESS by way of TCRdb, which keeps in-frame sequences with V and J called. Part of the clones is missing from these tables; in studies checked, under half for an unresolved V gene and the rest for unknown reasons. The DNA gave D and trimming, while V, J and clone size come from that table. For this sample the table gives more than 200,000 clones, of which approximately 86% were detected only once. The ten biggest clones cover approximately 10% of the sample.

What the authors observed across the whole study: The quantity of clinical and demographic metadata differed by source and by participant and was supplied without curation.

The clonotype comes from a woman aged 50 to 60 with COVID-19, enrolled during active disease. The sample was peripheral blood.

The DNA is as follows: TGCGCCAGCAGCCGGAAGGGGGCGGACACTGAAGCTTTCTTT. This codes for CASSRKGADTEAFF. The V and J genes are TRBV5-1 and TRBJ1-1, with 7 bases aligning to TRBD1. Measured from the cysteine to the phenylalanine, the CDR3 is 14 residues long. Only the CDR3 DNA stays, 42 bases, in frame from base 1. CDR1 and CDR2 are read off the germline V gene as SGHRS and YFSETQ. The germline V and J ends show losses of 4 bases and 3 bases respectively, and no gene match explains 6 bases of the junction.